The sequence of this TCR beta chain was determined in a study of spatial heterogeneity in lung cancer. On the study more broadly: The donor population consisted of 72 patients with untreated, early-stage non-small cell lung cancer.

The time point here: blood at routine non-recurrence follow-up after resection. Sequencing of whole RNA from tumor, nontumor lung or frozen PBMC involved no sorting. The CDR3 is made up of 14 amino acids. After removal of 6 bases from V and 6 bases from J, the junction contained 11 bases not matched to a gene. CDR1 is SGHRS, CDR2 YFSETQ, per germline. Using its own MiXCR run on the 5' RACE reads, TCRdb lists one record per CDR3 protein. The table lists 45,000 to 55,000 distinct CDR3 sequences, 10% to 15% of them singletons, with 32% in the top ten. Sequencing was performed on PBMCs, taken at follow-up. The TCR comes from a male donor with early-stage non-small cell lung cancer. The rearrangement uses TRBV5-1 and TRBJ2-7, with 8 bases lining up with TRBD1. The DNA for the CDR3 is TGCGCCAGCAATATGCAGGGGGCGTTCACCGAGCAGTACTTC. Its translation: CASNMQGAFTEQYF.